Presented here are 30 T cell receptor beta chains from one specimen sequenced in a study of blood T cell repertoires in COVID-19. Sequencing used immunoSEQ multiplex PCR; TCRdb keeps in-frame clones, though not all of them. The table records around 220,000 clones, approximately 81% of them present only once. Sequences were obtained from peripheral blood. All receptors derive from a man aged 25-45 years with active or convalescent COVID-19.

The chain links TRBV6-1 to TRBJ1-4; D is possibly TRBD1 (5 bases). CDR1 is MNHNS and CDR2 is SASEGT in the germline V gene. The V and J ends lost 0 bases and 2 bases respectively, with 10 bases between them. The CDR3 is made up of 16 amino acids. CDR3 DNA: TGTGCCAGCAGTGAAGCAGGCTGGGGCACTAATGAAAAACTGTTTTTT. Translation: CASSEAGWGTNEKLFF.

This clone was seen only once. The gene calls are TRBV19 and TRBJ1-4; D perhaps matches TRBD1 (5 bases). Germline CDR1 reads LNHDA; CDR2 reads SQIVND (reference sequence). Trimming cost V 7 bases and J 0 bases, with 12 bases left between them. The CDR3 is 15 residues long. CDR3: CASKGRRSTNEKLFF. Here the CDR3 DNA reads TGTGCCAGTAAGGGGCGGCGGTCAACTAATGAAAAACTGTTTTTT.

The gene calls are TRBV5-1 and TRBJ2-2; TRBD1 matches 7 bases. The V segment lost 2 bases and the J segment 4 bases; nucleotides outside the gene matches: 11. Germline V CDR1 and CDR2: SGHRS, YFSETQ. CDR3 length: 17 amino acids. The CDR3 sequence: CASSFSPTTGTTGELFF. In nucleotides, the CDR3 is TGCGCCAGCAGCTTCTCGCCAACGACAGGGACCACCGGGGAGCTGTTTTTT.

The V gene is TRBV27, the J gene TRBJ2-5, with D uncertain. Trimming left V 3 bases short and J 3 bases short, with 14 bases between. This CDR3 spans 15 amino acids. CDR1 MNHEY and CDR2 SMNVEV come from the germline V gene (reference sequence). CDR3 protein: CASSLSISQKETQYF. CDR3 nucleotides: TGTGCCAGCAGTTTGTCAATTTCGCAGAAAGAGACCCAGTACTTC.

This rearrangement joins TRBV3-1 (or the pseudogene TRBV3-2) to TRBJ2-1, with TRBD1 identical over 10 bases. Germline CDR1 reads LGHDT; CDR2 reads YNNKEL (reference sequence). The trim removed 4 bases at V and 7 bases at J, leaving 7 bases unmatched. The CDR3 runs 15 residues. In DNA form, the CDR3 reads TGTGCCAGCAGCCTAAGGGACAGGGGCTTGAATGAGCAGTTCTTC. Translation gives CASSLRDRGLNEQFF.

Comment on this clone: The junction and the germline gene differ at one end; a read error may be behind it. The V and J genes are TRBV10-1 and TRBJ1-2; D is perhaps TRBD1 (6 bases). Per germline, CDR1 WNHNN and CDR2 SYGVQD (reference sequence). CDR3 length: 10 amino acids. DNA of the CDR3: TGCGCCACCCCCCGGGGGGGGACATGCTTC. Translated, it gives CATPRGGTCF.

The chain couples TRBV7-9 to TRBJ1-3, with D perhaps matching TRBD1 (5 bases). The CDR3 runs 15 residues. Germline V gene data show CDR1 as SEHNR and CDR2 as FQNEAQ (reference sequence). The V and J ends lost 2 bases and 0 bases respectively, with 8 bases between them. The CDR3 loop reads CASSLPGVSGNTIYF. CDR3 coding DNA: TGTGCCAGCAGCTTACCGGGGGTCTCTGGAAACACCATATATTTT.

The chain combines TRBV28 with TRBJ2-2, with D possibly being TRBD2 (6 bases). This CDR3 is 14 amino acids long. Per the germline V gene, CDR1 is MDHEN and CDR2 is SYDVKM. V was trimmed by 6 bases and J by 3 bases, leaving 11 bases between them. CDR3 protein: CASRPTGDTGELFF. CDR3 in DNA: TGTGCCAGCAGACCCACGGGGGACACCGGGGAGCTGTTTTTT.

Here the CDR3 reads CASSPSGYEQFF. In DNA, the CDR3 is TGTGCCAGCAGTCCGTCGGGTTATGAGCAGTTCTTC. V is TRBV12-3 or TRBV12-4 and J is TRBJ2-1; D remains unclear. The V end was cut by 5 bases, the J end by 8 bases, with 10 bases between. There are 12 residues in the CDR3.

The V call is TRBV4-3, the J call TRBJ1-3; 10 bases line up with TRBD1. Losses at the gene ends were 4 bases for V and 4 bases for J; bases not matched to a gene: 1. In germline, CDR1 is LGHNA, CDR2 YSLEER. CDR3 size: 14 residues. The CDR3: CASSLDRGGNTIYF. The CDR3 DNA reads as TGCGCCAGCAGCCTGGACAGGGGGGGAAACACCATATATTTT.

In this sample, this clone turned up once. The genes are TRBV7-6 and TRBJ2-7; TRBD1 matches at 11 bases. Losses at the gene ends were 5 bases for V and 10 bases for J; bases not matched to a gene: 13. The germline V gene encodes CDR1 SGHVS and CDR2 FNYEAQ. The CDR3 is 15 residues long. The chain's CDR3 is CASSPTGQGGRRQYF. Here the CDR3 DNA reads TGTGCCAGCAGCCCGACGGGACAGGGGGGCCGTCGACAGTACTTC.

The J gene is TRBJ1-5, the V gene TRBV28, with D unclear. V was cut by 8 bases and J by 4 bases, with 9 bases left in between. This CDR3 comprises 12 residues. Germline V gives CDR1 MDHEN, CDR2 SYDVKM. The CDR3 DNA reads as TGTGCCAGCGTTCGGGGTAATCAGCCCCAGCATTTT. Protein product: CASVRGNQPQHF.

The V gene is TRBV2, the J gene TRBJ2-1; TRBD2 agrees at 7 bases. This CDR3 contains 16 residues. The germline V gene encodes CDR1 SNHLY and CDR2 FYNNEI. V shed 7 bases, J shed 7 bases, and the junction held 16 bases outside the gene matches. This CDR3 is CASTSPGRTPGNEQFF. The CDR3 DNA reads TGTGCCAGCACTTCACCCGGGAGGACTCCGGGTAATGAGCAGTTCTTC.

CDR3 protein: CASSLIGQGGETQYF. In DNA form, the CDR3 reads TGTGCCAGCAGCTTAATTGGACAGGGAGGAGAGACCCAGTACTTC. The rearrangement uses TRBV13 and TRBJ2-5, with TRBD1 matching 8 bases. Germline trimming cut 2 bases from V and 4 bases from J; bases unmatched to any gene: 6. Germline-derived CDR1 and CDR2 are PRHDT and FYEKMQ (reference sequence). The CDR3 runs to 15 residues. The complete variable domain, with remaining parts taken from reference TRBV13 and TRBJ2-5, reads AAGVIQSPRHLIKEKRETATLKCYPIPRHDTVYWYQQGPGQDPQFLISFYEKMQSDKGSIPDRFSAQQFSDYHSELNMSSLELGDSALYFCASSLIGQGGETQYFGPGTRLLVL.

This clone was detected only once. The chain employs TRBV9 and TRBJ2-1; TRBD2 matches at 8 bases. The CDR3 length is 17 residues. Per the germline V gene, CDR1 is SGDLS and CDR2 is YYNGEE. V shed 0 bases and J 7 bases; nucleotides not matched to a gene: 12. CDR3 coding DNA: TGTGCCAGCAGCGTAGAGTATGGCGGGGGGTTCATGAATGAGCAGTTCTTC. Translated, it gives CASSVEYGGGFMNEQFF.

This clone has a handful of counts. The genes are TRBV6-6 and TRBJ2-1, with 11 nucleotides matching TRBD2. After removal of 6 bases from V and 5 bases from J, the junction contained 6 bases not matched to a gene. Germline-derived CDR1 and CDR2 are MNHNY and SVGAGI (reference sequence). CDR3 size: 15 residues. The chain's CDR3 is CASSGTSGPNNEQFF. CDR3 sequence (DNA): TGTGCCAGCAGCGGGACTAGCGGACCTAACAATGAGCAGTTCTTC.

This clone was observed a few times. Here the CDR3 reads CASSQRADTQYF. CDR3 DNA sequence: TGTGCCAGCAGCCAGCGGGCAGATACGCAGTATTTT. The chain carries TRBV14 and TRBJ2-3; perhaps TRBD2 as D (5 bases). There are 12 residues in the CDR3. The germline V gene has CDR1 SGHDN and CDR2 FVKESK. Trimming removed 3 bases from V and 4 bases from J, with 5 bases in between.

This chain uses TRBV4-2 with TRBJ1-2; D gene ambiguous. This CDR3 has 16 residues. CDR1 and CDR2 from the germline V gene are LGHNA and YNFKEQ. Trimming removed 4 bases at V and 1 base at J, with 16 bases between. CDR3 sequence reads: CASSLPNGGVNYGYTF. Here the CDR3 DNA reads TGTGCCAGCAGCCTCCCCAATGGCGGAGTTAACTATGGCTACACCTTC.

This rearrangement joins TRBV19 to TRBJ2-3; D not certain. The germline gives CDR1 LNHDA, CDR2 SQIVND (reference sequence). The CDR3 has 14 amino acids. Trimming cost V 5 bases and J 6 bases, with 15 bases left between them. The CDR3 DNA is TGTGCCAGTAGTTCTGGGCAGGCCCAGGATACGCAGTATTTT. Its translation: CASSSGQAQDTQYF. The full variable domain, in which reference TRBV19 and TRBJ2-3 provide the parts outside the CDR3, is DGGITQSPKYLFRKEGQNVTLSCEQNLNHDAMYWYRQDPGQGLRLIYYSQIVNDFQKGDIAEGYSVSREKKESFPLTVTSAQKNPTAFYLCASSSGQAQDTQYFGPGTRLTVL.

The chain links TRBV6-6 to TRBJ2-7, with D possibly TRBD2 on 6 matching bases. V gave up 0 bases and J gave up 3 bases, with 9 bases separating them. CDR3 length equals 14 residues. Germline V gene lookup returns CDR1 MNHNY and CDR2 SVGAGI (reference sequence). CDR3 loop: CASSYSGGYYEQYF. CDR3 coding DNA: TGTGCCAGCAGTTACTCGGGGGGTTACTACGAGCAGTACTTC.

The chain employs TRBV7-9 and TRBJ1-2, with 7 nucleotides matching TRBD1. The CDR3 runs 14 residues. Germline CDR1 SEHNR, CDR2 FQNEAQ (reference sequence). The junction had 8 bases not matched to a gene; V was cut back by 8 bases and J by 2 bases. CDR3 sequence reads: CASGWVGQNYGYTF. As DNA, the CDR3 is TGTGCCAGCGGGTGGGTGGGACAGAACTATGGCTACACCTTC.

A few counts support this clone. The CDR3 is CASSFPGLAGEYYEQYF. The CDR3 coding sequence is TGTGCCAGCAGTTTCCCCGGACTAGCGGGGGAGTACTACGAGCAGTACTTC. This chain connects TRBV28 to TRBJ2-7, with TRBD2 matching 13 bases. Trimming at V came to 3 bases and at J to 3 bases, leaving 8 bases not matched to a gene. Germline assignment: CDR1 MDHEN and CDR2 SYDVKM. This CDR3 is 17 amino acids long.

The CDR3 DNA reads as TGTGCCAGCTCGGACAATGGAAACACCATATATTTT. Residues: CASSDNGNTIYF. The chain employs TRBV18 and TRBJ1-3; possibly TRBD1 for D (5 bases). The CDR3 consists of 12 residues. CDR1 is KGHSH, CDR2 LQKENI, per germline. V shed 6 bases and J shed 3 bases, with 6 bases lying between them.

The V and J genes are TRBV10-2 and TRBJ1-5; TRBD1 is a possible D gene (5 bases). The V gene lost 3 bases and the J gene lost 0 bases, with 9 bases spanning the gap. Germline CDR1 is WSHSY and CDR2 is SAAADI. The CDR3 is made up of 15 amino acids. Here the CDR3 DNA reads TGCGCCAGCAGTGATGGGGGGGTTAGCAATCAGCCCCAGCATTTT. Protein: CASSDGGVSNQPQHF.

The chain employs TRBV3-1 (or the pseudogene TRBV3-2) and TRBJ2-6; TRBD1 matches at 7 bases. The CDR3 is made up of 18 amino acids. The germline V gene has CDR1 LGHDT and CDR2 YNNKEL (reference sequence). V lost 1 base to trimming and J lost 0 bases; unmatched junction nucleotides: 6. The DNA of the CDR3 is TGTGCCAGCAGCCAAGGCGCAGGGGGTGTCTCTGGGGCCAACGTCCTGACTTTC. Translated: CASSQGAGGVSGANVLTF.

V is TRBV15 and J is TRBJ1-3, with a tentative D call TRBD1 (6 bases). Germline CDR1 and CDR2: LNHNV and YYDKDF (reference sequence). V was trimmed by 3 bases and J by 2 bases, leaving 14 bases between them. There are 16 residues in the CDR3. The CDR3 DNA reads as TGTGCCACCAGCAGGGCCAGGGGCAGAACTGGAAACACCATATATTTT. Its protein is CATSRARGRTGNTIYF.

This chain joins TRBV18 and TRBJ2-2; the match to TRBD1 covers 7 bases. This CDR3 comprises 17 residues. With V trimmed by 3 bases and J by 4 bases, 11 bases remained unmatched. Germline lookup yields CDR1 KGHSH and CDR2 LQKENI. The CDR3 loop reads CASSPGGQPRATGELFF. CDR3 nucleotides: TGTGCCAGCTCACCTGGGGGACAGCCCAGGGCCACCGGGGAGCTGTTTTTT.

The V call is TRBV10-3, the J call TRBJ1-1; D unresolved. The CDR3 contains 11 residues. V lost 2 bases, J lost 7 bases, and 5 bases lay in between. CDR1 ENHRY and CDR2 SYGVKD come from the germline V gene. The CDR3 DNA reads TGTGCCATCAGTGAGCGGGATGAAGCTTTCTTT. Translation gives CAISERDEAFF.

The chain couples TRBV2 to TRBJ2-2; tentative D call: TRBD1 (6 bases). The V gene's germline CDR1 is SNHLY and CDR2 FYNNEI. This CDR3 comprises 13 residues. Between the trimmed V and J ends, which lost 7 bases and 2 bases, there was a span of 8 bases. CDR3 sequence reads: CASTGGNTGELFF. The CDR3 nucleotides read TGTGCCAGCACTGGGGGCAACACCGGGGAGCTGTTTTTT.

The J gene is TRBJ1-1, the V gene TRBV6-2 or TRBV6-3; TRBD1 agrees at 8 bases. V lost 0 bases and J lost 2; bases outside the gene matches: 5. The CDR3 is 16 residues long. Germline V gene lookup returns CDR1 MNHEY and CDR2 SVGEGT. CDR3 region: CASSYSQGGLNTEAFF. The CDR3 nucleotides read TGTGCCAGCAGTTACTCACAGGGGGGCCTTAACACTGAAGCTTTCTTT.